This T cell receptor (beta chain) was sequenced during a study of technical replicates of blood from a few donors. Produced via immunoSEQ multiplex PCR; TCRdb's table is partial and in-frame only. Here the sample spans tens of thousands of clones, 93% being singletons. V lost 0 bases, J lost 12 bases, and 10 bases stayed unmatched. CDR3 length equals 16 residues. The germline gives CDR1 SGHRS, CDR2 YFSETQ. This sequence was found in a human donor in good health. Sequencing used T cells isolated from PBMCs. The J gene is TRBJ2-1, the V gene TRBV5-1; 12 bases agree with TRBD2. The CDR3 region is CASSLASGRADFGQFF. The CDR3 DNA is TGCGCCAGCAGCTTGGCTAGCGGGAGGGCCGACTTTGGGCAGTTCTTC.